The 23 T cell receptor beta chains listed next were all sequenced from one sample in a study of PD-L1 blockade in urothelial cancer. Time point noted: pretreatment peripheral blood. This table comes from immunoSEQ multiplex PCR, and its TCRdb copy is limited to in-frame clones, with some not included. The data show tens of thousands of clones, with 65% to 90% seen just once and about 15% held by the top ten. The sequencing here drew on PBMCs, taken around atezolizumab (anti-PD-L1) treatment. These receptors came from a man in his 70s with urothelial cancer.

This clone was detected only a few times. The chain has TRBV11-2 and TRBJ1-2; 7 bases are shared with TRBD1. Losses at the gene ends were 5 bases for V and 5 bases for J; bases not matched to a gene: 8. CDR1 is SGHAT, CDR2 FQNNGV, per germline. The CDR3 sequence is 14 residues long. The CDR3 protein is CASSITGTEYGYTF. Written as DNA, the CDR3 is TGTGCCAGCAGCATTACCGGGACAGAATATGGCTACACCTTC.

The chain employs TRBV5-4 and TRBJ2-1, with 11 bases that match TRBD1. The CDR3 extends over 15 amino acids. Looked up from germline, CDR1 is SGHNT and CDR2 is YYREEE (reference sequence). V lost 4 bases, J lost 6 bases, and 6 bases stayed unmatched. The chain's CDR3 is CASSDGTGGFNEQFF. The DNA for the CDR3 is TGTGCCAGCAGCGATGGGACAGGGGGGTTCAATGAGCAGTTCTTC.

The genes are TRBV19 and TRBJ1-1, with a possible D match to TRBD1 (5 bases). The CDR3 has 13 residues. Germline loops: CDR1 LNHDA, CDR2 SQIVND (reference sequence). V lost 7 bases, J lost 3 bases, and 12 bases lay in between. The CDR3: CASNRGFDTEAFF. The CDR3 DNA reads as TGTGCCAGTAACCGGGGGTTTGACACTGAAGCTTTCTTT.

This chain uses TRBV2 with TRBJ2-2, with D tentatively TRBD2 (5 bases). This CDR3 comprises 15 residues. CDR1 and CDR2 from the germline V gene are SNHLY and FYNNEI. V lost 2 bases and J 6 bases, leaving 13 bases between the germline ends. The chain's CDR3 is CASSESDRGSGELFF. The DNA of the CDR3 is TGTGCCAGCAGTGAATCGGATCGGGGATCCGGGGAGCTGTTTTTT.

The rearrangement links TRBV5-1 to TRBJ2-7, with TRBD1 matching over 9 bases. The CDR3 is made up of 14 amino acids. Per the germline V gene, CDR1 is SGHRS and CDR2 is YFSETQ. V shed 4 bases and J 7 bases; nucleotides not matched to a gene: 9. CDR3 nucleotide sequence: TGCGCCAGCAGCCCCCGGGACAGGGCTCGGGAGCAGTACTTC. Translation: CASSPRDRAREQYF.

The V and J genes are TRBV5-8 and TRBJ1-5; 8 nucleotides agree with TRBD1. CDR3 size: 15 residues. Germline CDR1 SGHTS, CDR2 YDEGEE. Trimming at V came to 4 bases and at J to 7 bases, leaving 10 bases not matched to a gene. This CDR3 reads CASSIRTGSVQPQHF. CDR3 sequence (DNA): TGTGCCAGCAGCATTCGGACAGGGAGCGTGCAGCCCCAGCATTTT. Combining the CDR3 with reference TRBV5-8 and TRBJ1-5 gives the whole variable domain EAGVTQSPTHLIKTRGQQATLRCSPISGHTSVYWYQQALGLGLQFLLWYDEGEERNRGNFPPRFSGRQFPNYSSELNVNALELEDSALYLCASSIRTGSVQPQHFGDGTRLSIL.

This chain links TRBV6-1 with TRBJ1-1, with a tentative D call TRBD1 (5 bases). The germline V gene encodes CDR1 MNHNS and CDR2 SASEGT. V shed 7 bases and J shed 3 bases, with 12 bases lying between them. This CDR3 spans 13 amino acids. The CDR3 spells CASNRGWDTEAFF. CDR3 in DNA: TGTGCCAGCAATAGGGGCTGGGACACTGAAGCTTTCTTT.

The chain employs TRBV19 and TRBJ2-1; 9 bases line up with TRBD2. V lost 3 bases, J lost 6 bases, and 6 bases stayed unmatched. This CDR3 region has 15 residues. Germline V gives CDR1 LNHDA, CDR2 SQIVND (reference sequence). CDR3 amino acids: CASSMPSGNPNEQFF. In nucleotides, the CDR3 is TGTGCCAGTAGTATGCCTAGCGGGAACCCCAATGAGCAGTTCTTC.

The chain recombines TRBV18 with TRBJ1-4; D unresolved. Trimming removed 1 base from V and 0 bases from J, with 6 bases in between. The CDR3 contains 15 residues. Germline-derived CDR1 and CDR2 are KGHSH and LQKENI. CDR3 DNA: TGTGCCAGCTCACCACAAGCCACAACTAATGAAAAACTGTTTTTT. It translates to CASSPQATTNEKLFF.

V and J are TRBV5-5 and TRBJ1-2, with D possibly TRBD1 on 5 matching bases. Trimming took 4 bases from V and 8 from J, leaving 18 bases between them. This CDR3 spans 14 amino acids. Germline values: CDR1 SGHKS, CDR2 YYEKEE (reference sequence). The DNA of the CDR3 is TGTGCCAGCAGCCCCCGCGACAGTTTGGGGGGCTACACCTTC. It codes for CASSPRDSLGGYTF. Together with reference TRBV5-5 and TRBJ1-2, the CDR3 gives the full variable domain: DAGVTQSPTHLIKTRGQQVTLRCSPISGHKSVSWYQQVLGQGPQFIFQYYEKEERGRGNFPDRFSARQFPNYSSELNVNALLLGDSALYLCASSPRDSLGGYTFGSGTRLTVV.

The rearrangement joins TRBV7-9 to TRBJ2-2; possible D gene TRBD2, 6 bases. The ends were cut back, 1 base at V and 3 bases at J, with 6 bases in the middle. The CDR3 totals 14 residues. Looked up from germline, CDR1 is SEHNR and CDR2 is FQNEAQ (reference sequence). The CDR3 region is CASSLGGDTGELFF. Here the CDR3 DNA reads TGTGCCAGCAGCTTAGGGGGGGACACCGGGGAGCTGTTTTTT.

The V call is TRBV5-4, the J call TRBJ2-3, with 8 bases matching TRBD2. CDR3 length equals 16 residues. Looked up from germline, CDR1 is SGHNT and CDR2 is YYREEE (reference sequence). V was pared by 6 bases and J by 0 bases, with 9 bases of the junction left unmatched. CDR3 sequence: CASIRSGGSSTDTQYF. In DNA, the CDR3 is TGTGCCAGCATCAGGAGCGGGGGAAGTAGCACAGATACGCAGTATTTT.

This chain's CDR3 is CASSVAGTSTDTQYF. Written as DNA, the CDR3 is TGTGCCAGCAGCGTAGCGGGTACCAGCACAGATACGCAGTATTTT. The chain couples TRBV9 to TRBJ2-3; D gene ambiguous. Trimming stripped 0 bases from V and 0 bases from J, with 8 bases between. Germline CDR1 SGDLS, CDR2 YYNGEE. The CDR3 is made up of 15 amino acids.

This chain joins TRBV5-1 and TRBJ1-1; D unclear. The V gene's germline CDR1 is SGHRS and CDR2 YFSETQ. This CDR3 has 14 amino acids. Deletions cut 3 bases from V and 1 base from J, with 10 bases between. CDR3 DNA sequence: TGCGCCAGCAGCTCAGGTGAAGGGAACACTGAAGCTTTCTTT. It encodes CASSSGEGNTEAFF.

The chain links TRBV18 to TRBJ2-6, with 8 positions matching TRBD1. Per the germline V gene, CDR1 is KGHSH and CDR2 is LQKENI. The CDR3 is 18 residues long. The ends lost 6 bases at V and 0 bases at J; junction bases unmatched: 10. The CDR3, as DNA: TGTGCCAGCTCGCCTACAGGGGGTTATAGCTCTGGGGCCAACGTCCTGACTTTC. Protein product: CASSPTGGYSSGANVLTF.

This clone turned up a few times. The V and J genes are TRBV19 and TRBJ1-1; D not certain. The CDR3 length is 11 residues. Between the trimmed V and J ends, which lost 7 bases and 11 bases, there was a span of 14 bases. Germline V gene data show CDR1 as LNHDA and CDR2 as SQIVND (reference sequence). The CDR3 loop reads CASISRGSAFF. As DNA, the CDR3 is TGTGCCAGTATATCTCGGGGTAGCGCTTTCTTT.

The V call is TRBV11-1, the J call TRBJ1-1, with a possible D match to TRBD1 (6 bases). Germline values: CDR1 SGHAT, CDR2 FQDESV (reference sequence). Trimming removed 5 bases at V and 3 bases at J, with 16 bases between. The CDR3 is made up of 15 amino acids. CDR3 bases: TGTGCCAGCAGCGTCCAAGGACAGCTACACACTGAAGCTTTCTTT. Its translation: CASSVQGQLHTEAFF.

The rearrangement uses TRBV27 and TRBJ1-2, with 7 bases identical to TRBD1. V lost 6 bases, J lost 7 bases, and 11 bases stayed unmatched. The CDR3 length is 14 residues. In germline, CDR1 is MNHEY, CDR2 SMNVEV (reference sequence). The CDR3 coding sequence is TGTGCCAGCAGGCTCACTCAGGGGGTGGGTGGCTACACCTTC. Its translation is CASRLTQGVGGYTF.

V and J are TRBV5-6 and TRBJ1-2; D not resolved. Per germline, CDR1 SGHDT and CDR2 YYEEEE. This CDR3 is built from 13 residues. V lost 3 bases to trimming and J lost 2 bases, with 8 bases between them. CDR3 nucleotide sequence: TGTGCCAGCAGCTACAGCGGAAACTATGGCTACACCTTC. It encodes CASSYSGNYGYTF.

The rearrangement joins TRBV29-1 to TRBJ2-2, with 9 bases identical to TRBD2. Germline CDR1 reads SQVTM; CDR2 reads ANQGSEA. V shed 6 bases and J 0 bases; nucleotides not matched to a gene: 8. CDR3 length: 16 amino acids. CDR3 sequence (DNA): TGCAGCGTGGGGGCGCGGGAGGGCCCGAACACCGGGGAGCTGTTTTTT. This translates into CSVGAREGPNTGELFF.

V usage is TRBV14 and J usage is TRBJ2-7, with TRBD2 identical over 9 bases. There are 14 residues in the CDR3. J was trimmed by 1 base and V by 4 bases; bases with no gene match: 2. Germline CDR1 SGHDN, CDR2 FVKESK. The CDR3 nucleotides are TGTGCCAGCAGCCGGCGGGAGGGGTCCTACGAGCAGTACTTC. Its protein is CASSRREGSYEQYF.

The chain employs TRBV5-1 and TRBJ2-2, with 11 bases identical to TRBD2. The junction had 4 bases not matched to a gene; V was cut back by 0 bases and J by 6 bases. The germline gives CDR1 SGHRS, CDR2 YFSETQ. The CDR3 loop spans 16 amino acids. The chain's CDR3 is CASSLDTSGRPGELFF. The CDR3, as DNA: TGCGCCAGCAGCTTGGATACTAGCGGGAGACCCGGGGAGCTGTTTTTT.

CDR3 nucleotides: TGTGCCAGCTCATCCCGGGACAGGGGGTATGGCGCTGAAGCTTTCTTT. Amino acids: CASSSRDRGYGAEAFF. The rearrangement links TRBV18 to TRBJ1-1; 11 bases align to TRBD1. Germline V gene data show CDR1 as KGHSH and CDR2 as LQKENI. The trim removed 5 bases at V and 6 bases at J, leaving 11 bases unmatched. CDR3 length: 16 amino acids.